A single sample gave rise to the 25 T cell receptor beta chains below, sequenced in a study of cytomegalovirus exposure and HLA in healthy donors. The PCR made use of 60 Vbeta and 13 Jbeta primers. Clones were read by immunoSEQ multiplex PCR, and TCRdb kept only the in-frame ones, dropping some. The sample includes 120,000 to 150,000 clones, more than 75% of them seen just once. Sequenced sample: PBMCs. The receptors stem from a male donor in good health and CMV-seronegative.

This clone was seen once. The chain couples TRBV10-3 to TRBJ2-7; D is unclear. Deletions cut 2 bases from V and 0 bases from J, with 8 bases between. Germline assignment: CDR1 ENHRY and CDR2 SYGVKD. The CDR3 totals 14 residues. DNA for the CDR3: TGTGCCATCAGTGAGACGGAGACCTCCTACGAGCAGTACTTC. Its protein product is CAISETETSYEQYF.

The J gene is TRBJ1-2, the V gene TRBV9, with 7 bases fitting TRBD1. This CDR3 contains 16 residues. From germline, CDR1 is SGDLS and CDR2 YYNGEE. J lost 5 bases, V lost 0 bases, and 10 bases had no gene match. The CDR3 here is CASSVGTGGEGYGYTF. The CDR3 DNA sequence: TGTGCCAGCAGCGTAGGGACAGGCGGCGAAGGGTATGGCTACACCTTC.

The V and J genes are TRBV10-3 and TRBJ1-2; no clear D. This CDR3 comprises 15 residues. CDR1 and CDR2 from the germline V gene are ENHRY and SYGVKD. The ends were cut back, 0 bases at V and 4 bases at J, with 12 bases in the middle. This CDR3 is CAISESNRETYGYTF. CDR3 nucleotide sequence: TGTGCCATCAGTGAGTCGAACCGGGAGACCTATGGCTACACCTTC.

The chain is built from TRBV6-6 and TRBJ2-3, with D possibly being TRBD2 (6 bases). V lost 6 bases and J lost 1, with 14 bases in between. This CDR3 region has 15 residues. From germline, CDR1 is MNHNY and CDR2 SVGAGI (reference sequence). The CDR3 region has the DNA TGTGCCAGCAGGATGGAGGGGTGGGGCACAGATACGCAGTATTTT. It translates to CASRMEGWGTDTQYF.

V is TRBV4-3 and J is TRBJ2-2; D is possibly TRBD2 (5 bases). V lost 2 bases to trimming and J lost 7 bases, with 11 bases between them. The CDR3 extends over 14 amino acids. Germline V gives CDR1 LGHNA, CDR2 YSLEER. In nucleotides, the CDR3 is TGCGCCAGCAGCCAAAACTTGGAGGACGGGGAGCTGTTTTTT. Translation gives CASSQNLEDGELFF.

This clone has a handful of counts. The chain links TRBV6-5 to TRBJ1-6, with 9 bases that match TRBD1. Germline assignment: CDR1 MNHEY and CDR2 SVGAGI. This CDR3 is 16 amino acids long. The junction had 6 bases not matched to a gene; V was cut back by 4 bases and J by 5 bases. The CDR3 DNA is TGTGCCAGCAGTTTAATACAGGGGGCTAATAATTCACCCCTCCACTTT. Encoded protein: CASSLIQGANNSPLHF.

Concerning this clone itself: The same CDR3 also results from other DNA sequences found in this sample. The V and J genes are TRBV7-9 and TRBJ2-6; D is perhaps TRBD1 (5 bases). The CDR3 is 15 residues long. CDR1 and CDR2 (germline): SEHNR, FQNEAQ (reference sequence). Trimming took off 4 bases at V and 2 bases at J, with 9 bases between the two ends. In nucleotides, the CDR3 is TGTGCCAGCAGCTCCCAGGGTGCTGGGGCCAACGTCCTGACTTTC. Encoded protein: CASSSQGAGANVLTF.

The V gene is TRBV7-9, the J gene TRBJ1-1; no definite D call. CDR1 and CDR2 (germline): SEHNR, FQNEAQ (reference sequence). V lost 1 base to trimming and J lost 3 bases, with 15 bases between them. The CDR3 contains 16 residues. CDR3 DNA: TGTGCCAGCAGCTTAGGGGTCGTATTCGGGGACACTGAAGCTTTCTTT. Its translation is CASSLGVVFGDTEAFF.

This clone was seen a handful of times. The CDR3 coding sequence is TGTGCCACCAGCACGGGATTCCTCTCTGGGGCCAACGTCCTGACTTTC. It translates to CATSTGFLSGANVLTF. V gene TRBV15 combines with J gene TRBJ2-6; a weak D match, TRBD2 (5 bases). Germline V gene lookup returns CDR1 LNHNV and CDR2 YYDKDF (reference sequence). Between the trimmed V and J ends, which lost 4 bases and 0 bases, there was a span of 10 bases. This CDR3 has 16 residues.

This clone occurred a few times. This chain uses TRBV7-2 with TRBJ2-2; D perhaps matches TRBD1 (5 bases). V lost 3 bases and J lost 4, with 9 bases in between. The CDR3 consists of 14 residues. The V gene's germline CDR1 is SGHTA and CDR2 FQGNSA. The CDR3 loop is CASSFQGSTGELFF. The CDR3, as DNA: TGTGCCAGCAGCTTCCAGGGAAGCACCGGGGAGCTGTTTTTT.

Points on this clone: The germline gene is not matched at one end of the junction; a read error may be the cause. CDR3 loop: CASSLNSDTEAFF. The CDR3 coding sequence is TGTGCTAGCAGCTTAAACTCGGACACTGAAGCTTTCTTT. The genes are TRBV7-7 and TRBJ1-1; D gene ambiguous. The CDR3 has 13 residues. The germline V gene encodes CDR1 SSHAT and CDR2 FNYEAQ (reference sequence). The full variable domain, rest sourced from reference TRBV7-7 and TRBJ1-1, is GAGVSQSPRYKVTKRGQDVTLRCDPISSHATLYWYQQALGQGPEFLTYFNYEAQPDKSGLPSDRFSAERPEGSISTLTIQRTEQRDSAMYRCASSLNSDTEAFFGQGTRLTVV.

The V gene is TRBV7-9, the J gene TRBJ1-2; D perhaps matches TRBD1 (5 bases). CDR1 SEHNR and CDR2 FQNEAQ come from the germline V gene (reference sequence). Trimming left V 3 bases short and J 5 bases short, with 10 bases between. This CDR3 is 13 amino acids long. CDR3 sequence: CASSFAGGYGYTF. In DNA form, the CDR3 reads TGTGCCAGCAGCTTCGCCGGGGGGTATGGCTACACCTTC.

The chain employs TRBV6-1 and TRBJ1-2; D possibly corresponds to TRBD1 (6 bases). The germline CDR1 and CDR2 sequences are MNHNS and SASEGT. CDR3 length: 13 amino acids. V was cut by 0 bases and J by 5 bases, with 7 bases left in between. The CDR3 sequence is CASSEARGYGYTF. Written as DNA, the CDR3 is TGTGCCAGCAGTGAAGCGAGGGGGTATGGCTACACCTTC.

The CDR3: CASSVVFQETQYF. CDR3 nucleotide sequence: TGTGCCAGCAGTGTAGTCTTTCAAGAGACCCAGTACTTC. The chain has TRBV2 and TRBJ2-5; D remains ambiguous. The germline V and J ends were trimmed by 4 bases and 2 bases, with 8 bases remaining between them. The CDR3 loop spans 13 amino acids. CDR1 SNHLY and CDR2 FYNNEI come from the germline V gene.

This chain uses TRBV9 with TRBJ1-4; no reliable D call. Germline values: CDR1 SGDLS, CDR2 YYNGEE. V lost 3 bases to trimming and J lost 4 bases, with 13 bases between them. This CDR3 is 15 amino acids long. The DNA of the CDR3 is TGTGCCAGCAGCGAAAGTGGTGAACTTAATGAAAAACTGTTTTTT. Encoded protein: CASSESGELNEKLFF.

This clone came up a few times. The chain carries TRBV4-3 and TRBJ2-7; maybe TRBD1 (5 bases). Germline V gene lookup returns CDR1 LGHNA and CDR2 YSLEER. V lost 3 bases and J lost 5, with 20 bases in between. The CDR3 totals 16 residues. The CDR3 nucleotides are TGCGCCAGCAGCCATCTCCGAAGGGCAGGGCTGGACGAGCAGTACTTC. Translating it yields CASSHLRRAGLDEQYF.

This clone occurred a few times. The V call is TRBV6-5, the J call TRBJ1-2, with unresolved D. CDR3 size: 15 residues. V dropped 2 bases and J dropped 0 bases, with 10 bases sitting between them. Germline V lookup: CDR1 MNHEY, CDR2 SVGAGI. In DNA, the CDR3 is TGTGCCAGCAGTTACCTCGCGGGTGCTAACTATGGCTACACCTTC. As protein: CASSYLAGANYGYTF.

This clone was seen more than once but under ten times. This chain links TRBV5-4 with TRBJ2-7; tentatively, D is TRBD1 (7 bases). The germline V gene encodes CDR1 SGHNT and CDR2 YYREEE (reference sequence). Deletions cut 4 bases from V and 5 bases from J, with 13 bases between. The CDR3 consists of 13 residues. DNA of the CDR3: TGTGCCAGCAGCCCGCAGGGGGGCCACGAGCAGTACTTC. It yields the protein CASSPQGGHEQYF. The full variable domain, rest sourced from reference TRBV5-4 and TRBJ2-7, is ETGVTQSPTHLIKTRGQQVTLRCSSQSGHNTVSWYQQALGQGPQFIFQYYREEENGRGNFPPRFSGLQFPNYSSELNVNALELDDSALYLCASSPQGGHEQYFGPGTRLTVT.

V is TRBV29-1 and J is TRBJ1-6; tentative D call: TRBD1 (6 bases). The CDR3 has 15 residues. The germline CDR1 and CDR2 sequences are SQVTM and ANQGSEA. Trimming took off 4 bases at V and 8 bases at J, with 18 bases between the two ends. CDR3 protein: CSVGRGGGRDSPLHF. The CDR3 DNA reads as TGCAGCGTTGGCCGGGGAGGGGGAAGGGATTCACCCCTCCACTTT.

The rearrangement uses TRBV10-3 and TRBJ1-2; D call uncertain. The CDR3 contains 14 residues. Germline CDR1 is ENHRY and CDR2 is SYGVKD. Trimming removed 0 bases at V and 2 bases at J, with 7 bases between. The DNA of the CDR3 is TGTGCCATCAGTGAGTCCTCCCCCAACTATGGCTACACCTTC. It encodes CAISESSPNYGYTF.

This clone was counted only a few times. The V call is TRBV14, the J call TRBJ2-2, with 7 bases identical to TRBD2. This CDR3 spans 15 amino acids. The germline CDR1 and CDR2 sequences are SGHDN and FVKESK. Trimming cost V 1 base and J 6 bases; bases outside gene matches: 5. The CDR3: CASSQVIRGAGELFF. The CDR3 nucleotides read TGTGCCAGCAGCCAAGTTATACGGGGGGCCGGGGAGCTGTTTTTT.

J is TRBJ2-3 and V is TRBV14, with D possibly being TRBD2 (6 bases). The V end was cut by 4 bases, the J end by 1 base, with 15 bases between. CDR1 is SGHDN, CDR2 FVKESK, per germline. CDR3 length: 16 amino acids. The CDR3 is CASSPWRGVGTDTQYF. CDR3 DNA sequence: TGTGCCAGCAGCCCCTGGAGGGGCGTAGGCACAGATACGCAGTATTTT.

This clone showed up just a few times. This chain connects TRBV7-3 to TRBJ1-1; the match to TRBD1 covers 9 bases. The junction had 6 bases not matched to a gene; V was cut back by 5 bases and J by 8 bases. In germline, CDR1 is SGHTA, CDR2 FQGTGA. This CDR3 spans 13 amino acids. As DNA, the CDR3 is TGTGCCAGCAGCCCGGGACAGGGAGAAGAAGCTTTCTTT. Amino acids: CASSPGQGEEAFF.

The chain has TRBV4-1 and TRBJ2-7; 8 bases are a match to TRBD1. Per the germline V gene, CDR1 is MGHRA and CDR2 is YSYEKL. The V gene end was trimmed by 3 bases and the J gene end by 3 bases; junction bases not matched to a gene: 13. This CDR3 is built from 17 residues. CDR3 sequence (DNA): TGCGCCAGCAGCCAGGGGGGAGGACAGGGAAGGTTCTACGAGCAGTACTTC. The encoded protein is CASSQGGGQGRFYEQYF.

As for this clone: One end of the junction varies from germline; a read error may be responsible. The chain links TRBV27 to TRBJ1-1; D unresolved. Germline values: CDR1 MNHEY, CDR2 SMNVEV (reference sequence). CDR3 size: 15 residues. In DNA, the CDR3 is TGTGCCAGCAATTTATCCGCCTCCGGAGGCACTGAAGCTTTCTTT. It translates to CASNLSASGGTEAFF.